This T cell receptor beta chain was captured by sequencing in a study of OX40 agonist ivuxolimab in advanced cancers. As for the study in general: Patients in dose escalation had liver, melanoma, kidney or head and neck cancers. Treatment received earlier with anti-PD-1, anti-PD-L1 or anti-CTLA-4 agents was allowed, and 40% had some. Study results and caveats: Clones of CD4+ and CD8+ blood T cells grew by week 6 at doses of 0.1 to 3.0 mg/kg.

Blood got drawn at baseline, again on cycle 4 day 1, and then on cycle 7 day 1. Profiled with immunoSEQ multiplex PCR; TCRdb holds only in-frame clones, not every one. The sample lists tens of thousands of clones, 87% occurring once. As concerns this clone: Its target is unknown.

The CDR3 spans 13 residues. With 6 bases clipped from V and 8 bases from J, the junction kept 9 bases outside the gene matches. The V gene's germline CDR1 is MNHEY and CDR2 SVGAGI. This rearrangement joins TRBV6-5 to TRBJ1-2; 7 nucleotides agree with TRBD1. The sequence came from an adult with an advanced solid tumor such as melanoma, head and neck, liver or kidney cancer. Source: CD4+ or CD8+ T cells sorted from blood, taken in a trial of the OX40 agonist ivuxolimab. The CDR3 loop is CASRTQGISGYTF. The CDR3, as DNA: TGTGCCAGCAGGACACAGGGGATTTCGGGCTACACCTTC.